The rows below give T cell receptor beta chains drawn from one sample of a study of vaccination effects on CD4 cells after COVID-19. The antigens these receptors bind are not known. Repertoires were generated with immunoSEQ multiplex PCR, while TCRdb's copy carries only in-frame clones and drops some. The sample includes about 27,000 clones, around 70% of them seen just once. The specimen comprised CD4+ T cells from PBMCs cultured with SARS-CoV-2 spike peptides, sampled before COVID-19 vaccination. These receptor sequences come from a human donor who received a COVID-19 vaccine. CDR3s include the opening cysteine and the closing phenylalanine or tryptophan. The D gene is left open where the match is weak. Size tells how often a clone was seen (once, few, many) or the class of an expanded clone, and some rows leave it out.

d_gene: .; j_gene: TRBJ2-2; v_gene: TRBV29-1; abundance: .; CDR3aa: CSADTPNTGELFF; CDR3nt: TGCAGCGCGGACACCCCGAACACCGGGGAGCTGTTTTTT
d_gene: .; j_gene: TRBJ1-6; v_gene: TRBV6-5; abundance: .; CDR3aa: CASSYSAQVRNSPLHF; CDR3nt: TGTGCCAGCAGTTACTCGGCCCAGGTCCGCAATTCACCCCTCCACTTT
d_gene: TRBD1; j_gene: TRBJ2-4; v_gene: TRBV10-1; abundance: .; CDR3aa: CASSRDRENIQYF; CDR3nt: TGCGCCAGCAGTAGGGACAGGGAAAACATTCAGTACTTC
d_gene: .; j_gene: TRBJ2-6; v_gene: TRBV3-1/TRBV3-2; abundance: .; CDR3aa: CASSQVLISGANVLTF; CDR3nt: TGTGCCAGCAGCCAAGTTTTGATCTCTGGGGCCAACGTCCTGACTTTC
d_gene: .; j_gene: TRBJ2-2; v_gene: TRBV30; abundance: .; CDR3aa: CAWRGTSAGELFF; CDR3nt: TGTGCCTGGAGGGGGACTTCTGCCGGGGAGCTGTTTTTT
d_gene: .; j_gene: TRBJ1-4; v_gene: TRBV18; abundance: .; CDR3aa: CASSRGVNEKLFF; CDR3nt: TGTGCCAGCTCCCGGGGCGTTAATGAAAAACTGTTTTTT
d_gene: .; j_gene: TRBJ1-5; v_gene: TRBV6-6; abundance: few; CDR3aa: CASMQGQWNQPQHF; CDR3nt: TGTGCCAGCATGCAGGGCCAATGGAATCAGCCCCAGCATTTT
d_gene: .; j_gene: TRBJ2-7; v_gene: TRBV19; abundance: .; CDR3aa: CASSIIARADGEQYF; CDR3nt: TGTGCCAGTAGTATAATAGCCAGGGCTGATGGGGAGCAGTACTTC
d_gene: TRBD2; j_gene: TRBJ2-1; v_gene: TRBV10-1; abundance: .; CDR3aa: CASSTTSGGRSDEQFF; CDR3nt: TGCGCCAGCAGTACGACTAGCGGGGGGCGTTCCGATGAGCAGTTCTTC
d_gene: TRBD1; j_gene: TRBJ1-1; v_gene: TRBV11-1; abundance: few; CDR3aa: CASSAWTGSDEAFF; CDR3nt: TGTGCCAGCAGCGCTTGGACAGGCTCCGATGAAGCTTTCTTT
d_gene: .; j_gene: TRBJ2-3; v_gene: TRBV7-9; abundance: once; CDR3aa: CASSSETDTQYF; CDR3nt: TGTGCCAGCAGCTCTGAAACAGATACGCAGTATTTT
d_gene: .; j_gene: TRBJ2-3; v_gene: TRBV27; abundance: .; CDR3aa: CASSFSRGTDTQYF; CDR3nt: TGTGCCAGCAGTTTCTCCCGGGGCACAGATACGCAGTATTTT
d_gene: .; j_gene: TRBJ1-1; v_gene: TRBV7-9; abundance: few; CDR3aa: CASSLGGRIMNTEAFF; CDR3nt: TGTGCCAGCAGCTTAGGGGGACGGATCATGAACACTGAAGCTTTCTTT
d_gene: .; j_gene: TRBJ1-4; v_gene: TRBV19; abundance: .; CDR3aa: CASSEIQATNEKLFF; CDR3nt: TGTGCCAGTAGTGAAATACAGGCAACTAATGAAAAACTGTTTTTT
d_gene: TRBD1; j_gene: TRBJ2-5; v_gene: TRBV5-4; abundance: .; CDR3aa: CASSPEQGAGETQYF; CDR3nt: TGTGCCAGCAGCCCAGAACAGGGGGCCGGAGAGACCCAGTACTTC
d_gene: TRBD1; j_gene: TRBJ2-3; v_gene: TRBV5-4; abundance: .; CDR3aa: CASSPPSGQGTDTQYF; CDR3nt: TGTGCCAGCAGCCCACCCTCGGGACAGGGCACAGATACGCAGTATTTT
d_gene: TRBD1; j_gene: TRBJ2-7; v_gene: TRBV24-1; abundance: .; CDR3aa: CATSDYRGGGEQYF; CDR3nt: TGTGCCACCAGTGATTACAGGGGCGGCGGCGAGCAGTACTTC
d_gene: .; j_gene: TRBJ1-3; v_gene: TRBV29-1; abundance: .; CDR3aa: CSVAQGNTIYF; CDR3nt: TGCAGCGTTGCACAGGGAAACACCATATATTTT
d_gene: .; j_gene: TRBJ2-1; v_gene: TRBV19; abundance: .; CDR3aa: CASSIDRSGSYNEQFF; CDR3nt: TGTGCCAGTAGTATAGATCGTTCGGGCTCCTACAATGAGCAGTTCTTC
d_gene: .; j_gene: TRBJ2-7; v_gene: TRBV6-6; abundance: .; CDR3aa: CASSYPSQDEQYF; CDR3nt: TGTGCCAGCAGTTACCCTTCTCAAGACGAGCAGTACTTC
d_gene: .; j_gene: TRBJ2-5; v_gene: TRBV25-1; abundance: .; CDR3aa: CASSATETQYF; CDR3nt: TGTGCCAGCAGTGCGACAGAGACCCAGTACTTC
d_gene: .; j_gene: TRBJ2-2; v_gene: TRBV7-9; abundance: .; CDR3aa: CAKHRDSNTGELFF; CDR3nt: TGTGCCAAGCACAGGGATTCAAACACCGGGGAGCTGTTTTTT
d_gene: TRBD1; j_gene: TRBJ1-2; v_gene: TRBV14; abundance: few; CDR3aa: CASSLTGQDANYGYTF; CDR3nt: TGTGCCAGCAGCCTAACCGGACAGGACGCTAACTATGGCTACACCTTC
d_gene: TRBD1; j_gene: TRBJ1-2; v_gene: TRBV19; abundance: few; CDR3aa: CASSAPRGDRGRHGYYGYTF; CDR3nt: TGTGCCAGTAGTGCCCCGCGCGGGGACAGGGGGCGTCATGGGTACTATGGCTACACCTTC
d_gene: .; j_gene: TRBJ1-2; v_gene: TRBV6-6; abundance: .; CDR3aa: CASSYSATSYGYTF; CDR3nt: TGTGCCAGCAGTTACTCTGCCACCTCCTATGGCTACACCTTC
d_gene: .; j_gene: TRBJ1-5; v_gene: TRBV6-5; abundance: .; CDR3aa: CASSLLITGPQPQHF; CDR3nt: TGTGCCAGCAGCCTACTCATAACAGGGCCTCAGCCCCAGCATTTT